This T cell receptor (beta chain) was sequenced for a study of T cell changes during pregnancy in multiple sclerosis. The table lists this clone with a count of one. The CDR3 contains 13 residues. Germline V lookup: CDR1 SGHRS, CDR2 YFSETQ. V was cut by 2 bases and J by 4 bases, with 7 bases left in between. Profiling relied on immunoSEQ multiplex PCR, and the TCRdb table lists in-frame clones only, not all of them. Among about 36,000 clones listed, roughly 92% were seen once. This clonotype was obtained from a female donor with multiple sclerosis, enrolled in a pregnancy study. The rearrangement links TRBV5-1 to TRBJ2-1; either TRBD1 or TRBD2 may supply D (5 bases each). Source material: PBMCs (not recorded whether the cells were cultured). CDR3 DNA: TGCGCCAGCAGCTTTGGGGGTTACAATGAGCAGTTCTTC. The encoded protein is CASSFGGYNEQFF. Combining the CDR3 with reference TRBV5-1 and TRBJ2-1 gives the whole variable domain KAGVTQTPRYLIKTRGQQVTLSCSPISGHRSVSWYQQTPGQGLQFLFEYFSETQRNKGNFPGRFSGRQFSNSRSEMNVSTLELGDSALYLCASSFGGYNEQFFGPGTRLTVL.